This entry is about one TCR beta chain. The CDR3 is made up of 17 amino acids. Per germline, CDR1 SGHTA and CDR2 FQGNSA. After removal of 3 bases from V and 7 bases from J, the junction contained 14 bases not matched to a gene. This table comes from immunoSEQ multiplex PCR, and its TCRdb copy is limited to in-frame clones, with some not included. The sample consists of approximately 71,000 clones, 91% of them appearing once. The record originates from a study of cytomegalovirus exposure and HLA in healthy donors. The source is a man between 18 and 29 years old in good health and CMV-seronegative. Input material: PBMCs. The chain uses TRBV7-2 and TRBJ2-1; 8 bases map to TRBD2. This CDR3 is CASSLSGSDWIGNEQFF. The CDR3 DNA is TGTGCCAGCAGCTTGAGCGGGAGTGATTGGATTGGGAATGAGCAGTTCTTC.